This T cell receptor beta chain was sequenced for a study of blood T cells in healthy people across ages. The table lists this clonotype with many counts. The antigen remains unidentified. A second roughly 6 to 12 cycle PCR used barcoded and J-beta primers. TCRdb independently ran MiXCR on the 5' RACE reads; one entry per CDR3 protein. Found here are around 870,000 distinct CDR3 sequences, 25% to 35% of them singletons; the top ten hold roughly a sixth. Findings and limits, study-wide: Considered underestimates were the diversity estimates obtained from one million T cells. There was a strong correlation between TCR beta diversity and naive T cell percentage.

The specimen sequenced was blood. This TCR derives from an elderly woman in good health.

CDR3 coding DNA: TGTGCCAGCAGCCAAGGCCGGCTAGCGGGGGGCTTAGGTCAAGAGACCCAGTACTTC. It specifies CASSQGRLAGGLGQETQYF. The rearrangement uses TRBV4-2 and TRBJ2-5, with 11 bases identical to TRBD2. V lost 1 base to trimming and J lost 2 bases; unmatched junction nucleotides: 12. This CDR3 region has 19 residues. Germline CDR1 reads LGHNA; CDR2 reads YNFKEQ.